This T cell receptor (beta chain) came from a study of beta chain features in type 1 diabetes. Study-level background: On cell yields, gender and age, patients and healthy donors were similar. The study's findings and limits: A moderate, significant TCRB CDR3 shortening appeared in type 1 diabetes across four CD4+ subsets. A greater similarity of naive, central memory and Treg TCRB repertoires was seen among patients than among healthy donors.

This CDR3 contains 13 residues. V was trimmed by 4 bases and J by 4 bases, leaving 10 bases between them. Germline V lookup: CDR1 SGHVS, CDR2 FQNEAQ. Sequenced material consisted of expressed TCRB transcripts (all of the isolated RNA was reverse transcribed). Using immunoSEQ multiplex PCR, the repertoire was profiled, and TCRdb retains in-frame clones only, with some absent. The table lists roughly 400,000 clones, over 9% of them singletons, with about 0.6% in the top ten. In its sample, this clone was seen a few times. Its cognate antigen is unknown. The sample taken for sequencing was central memory CD4+ T cells from blood. This rearrangement joins TRBV7-8 to TRBJ1-1; no clear D gene. The clonotype comes from a man younger than 45 with type 1 diabetes. This CDR3 is CASSSLRTTEAFF. DNA for the CDR3: TGTGCCAGCAGCTCACTTAGGACCACTGAAGCTTTCTTT. Based on the CDR3 plus reference TRBV7-8 and TRBJ1-1, the full variable domain is GAGVSQSPRYKVAKRGQDVALRCDPISGHVSLFWYQQALGQGPEFLTYFQNEAQLDKSGLPSDRFFAERPEGSVSTLKIQRTQQEDSAVYLCASSSLRTTEAFFGQGTRLTVV.